This TCR beta chain was identified during a study of Graves' ophthalmopathy and Graves' hyperthyroidism. The CDR3 totals 16 residues. Germline values: CDR1 MDHEN, CDR2 SYDVKM. Trimming shortened V by 6 bases and J by 0 bases, and 15 bases separated the two germline ends. This clonotype was found many times. Transcripts of RNA were the source for amplifying TCR beta CDR3 regions. HTBI primers primed a first-round RT-PCR, and a second-round multiplex PCR followed. TCRdb independently ran MiXCR on the multiplex PCR reads; one entry per CDR3 protein. Of around 340,000 distinct CDR3 sequences in the sample, 15% to 20% were seen once.

This chain links TRBV28 with TRBJ1-5, with D possibly matching TRBD1 (5 bases). Sequencing input: peripheral blood. The source of this sequence is an adult man with Graves' ophthalmopathy. As DNA, the CDR3 is TGTGCCAGCAGCGCTGGGGGGTTTAATAGCAATCAGCCCCAGCATTTT. Translation gives CASSAGGFNSNQPQHF.